This paragraph reports one T cell receptor beta chain. The data are from a study of blood T cell repertoires in COVID-19. Study-level information: Sites across the United States, Italy and Spain contributed samples from acute and convalescent COVID-19. From T cells, B-cell-depleted T cells, or PBMCs came the material, which was cDNA or gDNA.

Clones were sequenced by immunoSEQ multiplex PCR, and TCRdb holds only the in-frame ones, with some missing. Of 150,000 or so clones in the sample, approximately 90% were seen once. The length of the CDR3 is 16 residues. V dropped 2 bases and J dropped 6 bases, with 14 bases sitting between them. The germline V gene encodes CDR1 MDHEN and CDR2 SYDVKM. The V call is TRBV28, the J call TRBJ1-6, with D uncertain. Sequencing was performed on peripheral blood. This receptor was obtained from a man in his 60s with COVID-19, enrolled during active disease. The CDR3 nucleotides read TGTGCCAGCAGTTTAGTCGGGTCTGGAGGTAATTCACCCCTCCACTTT. This codes for CASSLVGSGGNSPLHF. Full variable domain (remainder filled in from reference TRBV28 and TRBJ1-6): DVKVTQSSRYLVKRTGEKVFLECVQDMDHENMFWYRQDPGLGLRLIYFSYDVKMKEKGDIPEGYSVSREKKERFSLILESASTNQTSMYLCASSLVGSGGNSPLHFGNGTRLTVT.